The 17 T cell receptor beta chains given below trace back to one sample, sequenced in a study of blood T cells in healthy people across ages. Then a second PCR, running roughly 6 to 12 cycles, was carried out with a sample-barcoded 5' primer and a J-beta primer mix. Via MiXCR, TCRdb re-called the 5' RACE reads, giving one row per CDR3 protein. The data show around 1,600,000 distinct CDR3 sequences, roughly 43% seen once. The sequencing input was blood. All receptors come from a woman between 18 and 30 years old in good health.

The V call is TRBV29-1, the J call TRBJ2-1; the match to TRBD2 covers 8 bases. The germline V gene has CDR1 SQVTM and CDR2 ANQGSEA. The CDR3 consists of 16 residues. V shed 6 bases, J shed 2 bases, and the junction held 12 bases outside the gene matches. The CDR3 DNA follows: TGCAGCGTCCTCCGGGGGGGGCCCCCAACCTACAATGAGCAGTTCTTC. Translation gives CSVLRGGPPTYNEQFF.

V and J are TRBV25-1 and TRBJ1-2; D is ambiguous. The germline V gene has CDR1 MGHDK and CDR2 SYGVNS. V dropped 2 bases and J dropped 6 bases, with 10 bases sitting between them. The length of the CDR3 is 13 residues. CDR3 amino acids: CASSEKGSHGYTF. CDR3 nucleotides: TGTGCCAGCAGTGAAAAAGGTTCCCATGGCTACACCTTC.

This clonotype was recorded many times. CDR3 in amino acids: CASSLALSSGVEETQYF. The CDR3 nucleotides read TGTGCCAGCAGCTTAGCGCTATCGAGCGGGGTCGAAGAGACCCAGTACTTC. This chain links TRBV7-2 with TRBJ2-5, with 7 bases identical to TRBD2. V was clipped by 0 bases and J by 3 bases; unmatched bases: 10. Germline CDR1 SGHTA, CDR2 FQGNSA. This CDR3 is built from 17 residues.

This rearrangement joins TRBV6-2 or TRBV6-3 to TRBJ2-3; no reliable D call. V was cut by 0 bases and J by 9 bases, with 10 bases left in between. Looked up from germline, CDR1 is MNHEY and CDR2 is SVGEGT. The CDR3 has 13 amino acids. CDR3 DNA: TGTGCCAGCAGTTACTCTCTAGTCGAGACGCAGTATTTT. Amino acid sequence: CASSYSLVETQYF.

The V and J genes are TRBV5-1 and TRBJ2-5; D not certain. The ends were cut back, 0 bases at V and 11 bases at J, with 14 bases in the middle. Germline-derived CDR1 and CDR2 are SGHRS and YFSETQ. The CDR3 runs to 13 residues. The CDR3 nucleotides read TGCGCCAGCAGCTTGGTCTTGTTTAGAGAGCAGTACTTC. Amino acids: CASSLVLFREQYF.

V usage is TRBV20-1 and J usage is TRBJ2-1; TRBD2 might be the D (6 bases). This CDR3 comprises 11 residues. The germline CDR1 and CDR2 sequences are DFQATT and SNEGSKA (reference sequence). The V gene lost 3 bases and the J gene lost 12 bases, with 12 bases spanning the gap. The CDR3 here is CSARDYCTQFF. CDR3 sequence (DNA): TGCAGTGCTAGGGACTACTGCACGCAGTTCTTC.

Turning to this clonotype: Its ends do not fully match the called genes, so a read error is possible. The chain is built from TRBV7-9 and TRBJ1-2; weak D call: TRBD1 (5 bases). The V gene's germline CDR1 is SEHNR and CDR2 FQNEAQ (reference sequence). CDR3 length equals 13 residues. The CDR3 loop reads CASSKTADYDYTF. The CDR3 DNA is TGTGCCAGCAGCAAGACAGCGGACTATGACTACACCTTC.

The rearrangement links TRBV5-1 to TRBJ2-3, with D possibly being TRBD2 (5 bases). This CDR3 has 16 amino acids. Trimming cost V 4 bases and J 8 bases, with 23 bases left between them. Germline V lookup: CDR1 SGHRS, CDR2 YFSETQ. The CDR3 sequence is CASSPRVSVGLGTQYF. The CDR3 nucleotides are TGCGCCAGCAGCCCGAGGGTCAGCGTCGGGCTGGGTACGCAGTATTTT.

This clonotype appeared once. The junction and the germline gene differ at one end; a read error may be behind it. The chain is built from TRBV19 and TRBJ1-5; 8 bases are shared with TRBD1. The V gene's germline CDR1 is LNHDA and CDR2 SQIVND (reference sequence). The CDR3 extends over 15 amino acids. CDR3 nucleotides: TGTGCCAGTGCAAGTGGACAGGGCGGCAATAAGCCCCAGCATTTT. Its translation: CASASGQGGNKPQHF.

V usage is TRBV27 and J usage is TRBJ2-7; 8 bases are a match to TRBD1. Germline V gene data show CDR1 as MNHEY and CDR2 as SMNVEV (reference sequence). This CDR3 is 14 amino acids long. V lost 7 bases, J lost 3 bases, and 8 bases stayed unmatched. CDR3 sequence: CASKLTGAHYEQYF. In DNA form, the CDR3 reads TGTGCCAGCAAGCTGACAGGGGCTCACTACGAGCAGTACTTC.

This chain uses TRBV20-1 with TRBJ2-3; unclear D gene. From germline, CDR1 is DFQATT and CDR2 SNEGSKA (reference sequence). This CDR3 contains 12 residues. The V end lost 3 bases, the J end lost 5 bases, and 9 bases lay between the germline ends. The CDR3 sequence is CSASLGVDTQYF. Written as DNA, the CDR3 is TGCAGTGCTAGTCTTGGTGTAGATACGCAGTATTTT.

The V and J genes are TRBV4-2 and TRBJ2-1, with 10 bases identical to TRBD2. The germline V gene encodes CDR1 LGHNA and CDR2 YNFKEQ. The CDR3 is 16 residues long. The J segment lost 10 bases and the V segment lost 4 bases, leaving 13 bases of the junction unmatched. This CDR3 is CASSPSTAGGSYEQFF. In DNA, the CDR3 is TGTGCCAGCAGCCCAAGCACAGCGGGAGGGTCCTACGAGCAGTTCTTC.

The V call is TRBV7-8, the J call TRBJ1-1, with D perhaps TRBD1 (5 bases). The CDR3 covers 14 residues. Trimming pared 1 base from V and 6 bases from J, leaving 12 bases between. The germline V gene encodes CDR1 SGHVS and CDR2 FQNEAQ. The CDR3 here is CASSLVGPAPEAFF. The CDR3 DNA sequence: TGTGCCAGCAGCTTAGTGGGACCTGCCCCTGAAGCTTTCTTT.

The table lists this clonotype with a few counts. The chain carries TRBV4-1 and TRBJ2-1, with 10 positions matching TRBD2. The J call may not be correct, given that the DNA end is closer to TRBJ2-7. Germline V gene sequence: CDR1 MGHRA, CDR2 YSYEKL. The CDR3 length is 17 residues. CDR3 in amino acids: CASSQDRFQRGGNEQYF. In DNA, the CDR3 is TGCGCCAGCAGCCAAGATCGGTTCCAGCGGGGGGGCAATGAGCAGTACTTC.

This chain links TRBV6-6 with TRBJ1-2; D remains unclear. With 9 bases removed from V and 2 bases from J, the gap between germline ends came to 10 bases. Looked up from germline, CDR1 is MNHNY and CDR2 is SVGAGI (reference sequence). CDR3 length: 12 amino acids. The CDR3 region has the DNA TGTGCCAGTATCTCACAGAACTATGGCTACACCTTC. It codes for CASISQNYGYTF.

This clonotype showed up just once. At one end, the junction sequence differs from germline, possibly due to a read error. The J gene is TRBJ2-1, the V gene TRBV5-1; 10 bases fit TRBD2. CDR1 is SGHRS and CDR2 is YFSETQ in the germline V gene. This CDR3 contains 15 residues. The CDR3 nucleotides are TGCGCCAGTAGCTTGGAACTAGCGGGGAAATTTGGGCAGTTCTTC. The encoded protein is CASSLELAGKFGQFF.

This chain uses TRBV13 with TRBJ2-5; D not certain. Trimming shortened V by 1 base and J by 1 base, and 13 bases separated the two germline ends. Per the germline V gene, CDR1 is PRHDT and CDR2 is FYEKMQ (reference sequence). The CDR3 length is 16 residues. The CDR3 here is CASSLAPSTIQETQYF. The DNA of the CDR3 is TGTGCCAGCAGCTTAGCCCCCTCGACAATCCAAGAGACCCAGTACTTC.